The 20 T cell receptor beta chains listed next were all sequenced from one sample in a study of T cell changes during pregnancy in multiple sclerosis (dated by TCRdb to about 2019). Library creation used the immunoSEQ multiplex PCR assay. Held by TCRdb, this immuneACCESS table contains in-frame sequences only and omits some clones. Under half of the omission traces to an unresolved V gene where checked; the cause of the rest is unknown. In this sample the table shows about 59,000 clones, approximately 91% of which occur a single time. The leading ten clones occupy 1.3% of the sample. This specimen consisted of peripheral blood, obtained in the second trimester of pregnancy. These receptors all stem from a female donor with multiple sclerosis, enrolled in a pregnancy study.

This rearrangement joins TRBV9 to TRBJ2-3, with 10 bases fitting TRBD2. This CDR3 spans 15 amino acids. Germline V gene sequence: CDR1 SGDLS, CDR2 YYNGEE. Trimming cost V 2 bases and J 1 base; bases outside gene matches: 1. The CDR3 DNA reads as TGTGCCAGCAGCGTTACTAGCGGGGGCACAGATACGCAGTATTTT. Residues: CASSVTSGGTDTQYF.

The gene calls are TRBV6-5 and TRBJ1-4; tentatively, D is TRBD1 (5 bases). The CDR3 covers 14 residues. Germline assignment: CDR1 MNHEY and CDR2 SVGAGI. With 0 bases removed from V and 8 bases from J, the gap between germline ends came to 10 bases. Here the CDR3 reads CASSYSNGGEKLFF. The CDR3 DNA sequence: TGTGCCAGCAGTTACTCGAATGGGGGGGAAAAACTGTTTTTT.

The CDR3 DNA sequence: TGTGCCAGCAGTATACAGGACAATGAGCAGTTCTTC. This codes for CASSIQDNEQFF. The chain is built from TRBV2 and TRBJ2-1; TRBD1 might be the D (5 bases). Germline-derived CDR1 and CDR2 are SNHLY and FYNNEI. Trimming left V 5 bases short and J 5 bases short, with 7 bases between. The CDR3 has 12 residues. The entire variable domain, with the rest obtained from reference TRBV2 and TRBJ2-1, is as follows: EPEVTQTPSHQVTQMGQEVILRCVPISNHLYFYWYRQILGQKVEFLVSFYNNEISEKSEIFDDQFSVERPDGSNFTLKIRSTKLEDSAMYFCASSIQDNEQFFGPGTRLTVL.

This rearrangement joins TRBV5-1 to TRBJ1-1, with 7 bases lining up with TRBD1. The germline V gene has CDR1 SGHRS and CDR2 YFSETQ. The CDR3 runs 14 residues. V lost 2 bases to trimming and J lost 5 bases; unmatched junction nucleotides: 6. The CDR3 DNA reads as TGCGCCAGCAGCTTTCCCCCAGGGGGGACTGAAGCTTTCTTT. Its protein is CASSFPPGGTEAFF.

V and J are TRBV27 and TRBJ2-7; TRBD2 is a possible D gene (6 bases). Trimming took off 4 bases at V and 5 bases at J, with 18 bases between the two ends. Germline values: CDR1 MNHEY, CDR2 SMNVEV (reference sequence). This CDR3 spans 15 amino acids. CDR3 nucleotide sequence: TGTGCCAGCAGTTGGCGTGGAGGGCCTTCTGACGAGCAGTACTTC. Its translation is CASSWRGGPSDEQYF.

The sample holds one count of this clone. The CDR3: CAWSVARSLGYTF. DNA for the CDR3: TGTGCCTGGAGTGTAGCCCGATCCCTTGGCTACACCTTC. V usage is TRBV30 and J usage is TRBJ1-2; no reliable D call. The CDR3 loop spans 13 amino acids. V lost 0 bases and J lost 7, with 12 bases in between. Germline CDR1 and CDR2: GTSNPN and SVGIG (reference sequence).

This clone has only one observation. This chain joins TRBV29-1 and TRBJ1-1; D is possibly TRBD1 (5 bases). Trimming left V 7 bases short and J 1 base short, with 22 bases between. Germline lookup yields CDR1 SQVTM and CDR2 ANQGSEA. CDR3 length: 16 amino acids. CDR3 residues: CSGGRRGSSKNTEAFF. The CDR3 nucleotides are TGCAGCGGAGGGAGGAGGGGAAGTTCAAAGAACACTGAAGCTTTCTTT.

The V and J genes are TRBV10-3 and TRBJ2-1; 9 nucleotides line up with TRBD1. Germline CDR1 is ENHRY and CDR2 is SYGVKD. V was clipped by 7 bases and J by 9 bases; unmatched bases: 7. The CDR3 consists of 13 residues. The CDR3 loop reads CAINAGQGSEQFF. In nucleotides, the CDR3 is TGTGCCATCAACGCGGGACAGGGAAGTGAGCAGTTCTTC.

The gene calls are TRBV7-9 and TRBJ1-2; no definite D call. Trimming stripped 7 bases from V and 7 bases from J, with 13 bases between. The CDR3 extends over 12 amino acids. Germline values: CDR1 SEHNR, CDR2 FQNEAQ (reference sequence). The CDR3 region has the DNA TGTGCCAGCACCCCGATTCTGAGTGGCTACACCTTC. Protein product: CASTPILSGYTF.

The chain has TRBV21-1 and TRBJ1-1; the DNA was not used to check the table's D call, TRBD1. TRBV21-1 is annotated as a pseudogene. This CDR3 contains 17 residues. Written as DNA, the CDR3 is TGTGCCAGCAGCAAGTACAGGGGGTGTGGGGGGAACACTGAAGCTTTCTTT. Amino acid sequence: CASSKYRGCGGNTEAFF.

The gene calls are TRBV5-8 and TRBJ2-5; tentative D call: TRBD2 (6 bases). V was pared by 2 bases and J by 1 base, with 12 bases between. The CDR3 runs 15 residues. Germline lookup yields CDR1 SGHTS and CDR2 YDEGEE. The CDR3 nucleotides read TGTGCCAGCAGCTTTAATTGGGGGGTCCAAGAGACCCAGTACTTC. Translated: CASSFNWGVQETQYF.

The J gene is TRBJ1-6, the V gene TRBV7-3; D gene uncertain. This CDR3 has 13 residues. The V gene lost 10 bases and the J gene lost 2 bases, with 9 bases spanning the gap. Germline CDR1 SGHTA, CDR2 FQGTGA. This CDR3 is CAIPGTYNSPLHF. Here the CDR3 DNA reads TGTGCCATCCCGGGAACCTATAATTCACCCCTCCACTTT.

The chain links TRBV12-2 to TRBJ2-3; the table assigns TRBD1, which was not confirmed against the DNA. TRBV12-2 is flagged as a pseudogene. This CDR3 contains 15 residues. CDR3 loop: CASRFYRDTVDTQYF. The CDR3 DNA reads TGTGCAAGTCGCTTCTACCGGGACACTGTAGATACGCAGTATTTT.

The V call is TRBV2, the J call TRBJ2-7; weak D call: TRBD2 (6 bases). V was trimmed by 7 bases and J by 0 bases, leaving 16 bases between them. The germline gives CDR1 SNHLY, CDR2 FYNNEI. CDR3 size: 15 residues. The CDR3 sequence: CASTPEAGPSYEQYF. CDR3 in DNA: TGTGCCAGCACCCCCGAAGCGGGCCCCTCCTACGAGCAGTACTTC.

The rearrangement joins TRBV28 to TRBJ1-4; D not resolved. CDR1 MDHEN and CDR2 SYDVKM come from the germline V gene. The ends were cut back, 7 bases at V and 1 base at J, with 16 bases in the middle. This CDR3 spans 16 amino acids. The CDR3 here is CASTSPWEGTNEKLFF. The CDR3 nucleotides are TGTGCCAGCACCTCCCCATGGGAGGGAACTAATGAAAAACTGTTTTTT.

This rearrangement joins TRBV7-9 to TRBJ2-1; TRBD2 matches 8 bases. The CDR3 is 13 residues long. Trimming took 3 bases from V and 9 from J; bases not matched to a gene: 4. The germline gives CDR1 SEHNR, CDR2 FQNEAQ (reference sequence). The chain's CDR3 is CASSLGLVGEQFF. CDR3 bases: TGTGCCAGCAGCTTGGGACTAGTTGGTGAGCAGTTCTTC.

The rearrangement joins TRBV7-2 to TRBJ2-3; 10 nucleotides line up with TRBD2. J gave up 6 bases and V 7 bases, and 16 bases lay outside the gene matches. CDR1 and CDR2 (germline): SGHTA, FQGNSA. CDR3 length equals 17 residues. The CDR3 sequence: CASTPGWSGGAWDTQYF. CDR3 bases: TGTGCCAGCACCCCCGGTTGGAGCGGGGGGGCCTGGGATACGCAGTATTTT.

This clone was seen a handful of times. V and J are TRBV29-1 and TRBJ2-1; possible D gene TRBD2, 6 bases. This CDR3 comprises 13 residues. Germline CDR1 is SQVTM and CDR2 is ANQGSEA. Trimming removed 5 bases from V and 6 bases from J, with 14 bases in between. The CDR3 protein is CSVFTLGGNEQFF. CDR3 bases: TGCAGCGTTTTTACGTTGGGGGGCAATGAGCAGTTCTTC.

The V gene is TRBV7-2, the J gene TRBJ1-5; D call uncertain. Germline lookup yields CDR1 SGHTA and CDR2 FQGNSA. V dropped 2 bases and J dropped 0 bases, with 8 bases sitting between them. The CDR3 spans 15 residues. The DNA of the CDR3 is TGTGCCAGCAGCTTACTCCCAGATAGCAATCAGCCCCAGCATTTT. It encodes CASSLLPDSNQPQHF.

The chain links TRBV18 to TRBJ1-5; 7 bases agree with TRBD1. Germline V CDR1 and CDR2: KGHSH, LQKENI. After removal of 3 bases from V and 0 bases from J, the junction contained 5 bases not matched to a gene. This CDR3 is 16 amino acids long. The CDR3 DNA reads TGTGCCAGCTCACCGGGACAGACATATAGCAATCAGCCCCAGCATTTT. Its protein product is CASSPGQTYSNQPQHF.